Listed below are T cell receptor beta chains from one sample, sequenced in a study of T cell responses to AZD1222 COVID-19 vaccine. Produced via immunoSEQ multiplex PCR; TCRdb's table is partial and in-frame only. The table records about 86,000 clones, 85% to 90% of them present only once. The sequenced sample was peripheral blood, obtained 28 days after the second AZD1222 dose. The receptors here all came from an adult who received the AZD1222 COVID-19 vaccine. The CDR3 runs from the conserved cysteine through the conserved F or W. The order of the fields is V gene, J gene, clone size, D gene, CDR3 DNA, CDR3 protein. D genes are given only for firm matches. Not all rows give a size; the values are once, few, many and, for expanded clones, a class.

>TRBV7-2|TRBJ1-6|few|-
TGTGCCAGCAGCCCCGGGAATAATTCACCCCTCCACTTT
CASSPGNNSPLHF
>TRBV29-1|TRBJ2-7|-|TRBD1
TGCAGCGTTGGGACAGGGGGTCAGGCCTACGAGCAGTACTTC
CSVGTGGQAYEQYF
>TRBV25-1|TRBJ1-2|-|TRBD1
TGTGCCAGCAGTGGGGCCCCGACAGGGGGCTATGGCTACACCTTC
CASSGAPTGGYGYTF
>TRBV4-1|TRBJ2-7|-|TRBD2
TGCGCCAGCAGCCAGGCTACTAGCGGGAGCTCCTACGAGCAGTACTTC
CASSQATSGSSYEQYF
>TRBV6-1|TRBJ2-7|-|-
TGTGCCAGCAGTGAAGCGAGGGGGGCCCTCTACGAGCAGTACTTC
CASSEARGALYEQYF
>TRBV9|TRBJ1-4|-|-
TGTGCCAGCAGCTCCCGACAGGCGCACAATGAAAAACTGTTTTTT
CASSSRQAHNEKLFF
>TRBV11-3|TRBJ2-3|-|-
TGTGCCAGCAGTGGGGGGCCCCGGGACACCCGACTTAGCACAGATACGCAGTATTTT
CASSGGPRDTRLSTDTQYF
>TRBV5-1|TRBJ2-5|-|-
TGCGCCAGCAGTCATCGGACAGAAGAGACCCAGTACTTC
CASSHRTEETQYF
>TRBV7-3|TRBJ2-7|-|TRBD2
TGTGCCAGCAGCCCAAGACTAGCGGGATTCAACGAGCAGTACTTC
CASSPRLAGFNEQYF
>TRBV7-9|TRBJ1-2|-|-
TGTGCCAGCAGCTTAAGGGAAGACAGGCAATACACCTTC
CASSLREDRQYTF
>TRBV4-1|TRBJ1-3|-|TRBD1
TGCGCCAGCAGCCCCAGCGGGGACAGGGGGCAAATTGGAAACACCATATATTTT
CASSPSGDRGQIGNTIYF
>TRBV18|TRBJ2-7|-|-
TGTGCCAGCTCACCCAGCGGACATTCGCTCGAGCAGTACTTC
CASSPSGHSLEQYF
>TRBV6-5|TRBJ2-2|once|-
TGTGCCAGCAGGCCTAGCGAACCCGGGGAGCTGTTTTTT
CASRPSEPGELFF
>TRBV19|TRBJ1-6|-|-
TGTGCCAGTAGGGCGGGTACCGGTTCACCCCTCCACTTT
CASRAGTGSPLHF
>TRBV7-2|TRBJ2-3|-|-
TGTGCCAGCAGCTTTAGTCCCCAGGGCGCGGATACGCAGTATTTT
CASSFSPQGADTQYF
>TRBV12-3/TRBV12-4|TRBJ2-2|medium-sized|-
TGTGCCAGCAGTTCGACTACTGGGGAGCTGTTTTTT
CASSSTTGELFF
>TRBV5-1|TRBJ2-2|-|-
TGCGCCAGCAGCGCTAACAGGAACACCGGGGAGCTGTTTTTT
CASSANRNTGELFF
>TRBV6-5|TRBJ1-2|-|TRBD1
TGTGCCAGCAGTCCGCGACAGGGAAGGAGTGGCTACACCTTC
CASSPRQGRSGYTF
>TRBV7-2|TRBJ1-5|-|TRBD1
TGTGCCAGCAGCTTAAATGGACAGGGTGTAGCTCAGCCCCAGCATTTT
CASSLNGQGVAQPQHF
>TRBV19|TRBJ1-2|few|-
TGTGCCAGTAGACTCGACAGAAACTATGGCTACACCTTC
CASRLDRNYGYTF
>TRBV12-3/TRBV12-4|TRBJ1-2|large|TRBD1
TGTGCCAGCAGCAAGACAGGGGGCGGTGGCTACACCTTC
CASSKTGGGGYTF
>TRBV28|TRBJ1-2|-|-
TGTGCCAGCAGGATAGACAGTAACTATGGCTACACCTTC
CASRIDSNYGYTF
>TRBV14|TRBJ2-3|-|-
TGTGCCAGCAGTCTCCTTGGGGCCCTCACAGATACGCAGTATTTT
CASSLLGALTDTQYF
>TRBV6-5|TRBJ2-1|-|-
TGTGCCAGCAGTTACGAGGGGACAAGCTCCTACAATGAGCAGTTCTTC
CASSYEGTSSYNEQFF
>TRBV19|TRBJ1-6|-|TRBD1
TGTGCCAGTAGTGCCCCCGGGACAGGGGGCGCTTCACCCCTCCACTTT
CASSAPGTGGASPLHF
>TRBV29-1|TRBJ1-1|-|-
TGCAGCGTCCGAGGGTTGATGAACACTGAAGCTTTCTTT
CSVRGLMNTEAFF
>TRBV5-1|TRBJ1-2|-|-
TGCGCCAGCAGCGAGAGCCCGACAGATTACTATGGCTACACCTTC
CASSESPTDYYGYTF
>TRBV4-1|TRBJ2-3|-|-
TGCGCCAGCAGCCAACCACCCGGGACACCAGATACGCAGTATTTT
CASSQPPGTPDTQYF
>TRBV11-2|TRBJ2-3|-|TRBD2
TGTGCCAGCAGCTTATATTGGGGGGACGGGGCGGGAGGCACAGATACGCAGTATTTT
CASSLYWGDGAGGTDTQYF
>TRBV7-6|TRBJ1-1|few|-
TGTGCCAGCAGCCCCAGGAGAAACACTGAAGCTTTCTTT
CASSPRRNTEAFF
>TRBV4-2|TRBJ2-1|-|TRBD2
TGTGCCAGCAGCCAAGATAGGGTTCTAGCGGGAGGGGGCAGCTCCTACAATGAGCAGTTCTTC
CASSQDRVLAGGGSSYNEQFF
>TRBV9|TRBJ2-3|once|TRBD1
TGTGCCAGCAGCGGATGGGACAGGGGCTCAGATACGCAGTATTTT
CASSGWDRGSDTQYF
>TRBV28|TRBJ2-6|-|TRBD1
TGTGCCAGCAGCACCGGGACAGGCCTGTTTTTCAGCGTCCTGACTTTC
CASSTGTGLFFSVLTF
>TRBV4-1|TRBJ2-5|-|TRBD2
TGCGCCAGCAGCCAAGAAGGATCTAGCGGGGGGCAAGAGACCCAGTACTTC
CASSQEGSSGGQETQYF
>TRBV19|TRBJ2-2|-|-
TGTGCCAGTGGCAAGGGGGTCCGGGACACCGGGGAGCTGTTTTTT
CASGKGVRDTGELFF